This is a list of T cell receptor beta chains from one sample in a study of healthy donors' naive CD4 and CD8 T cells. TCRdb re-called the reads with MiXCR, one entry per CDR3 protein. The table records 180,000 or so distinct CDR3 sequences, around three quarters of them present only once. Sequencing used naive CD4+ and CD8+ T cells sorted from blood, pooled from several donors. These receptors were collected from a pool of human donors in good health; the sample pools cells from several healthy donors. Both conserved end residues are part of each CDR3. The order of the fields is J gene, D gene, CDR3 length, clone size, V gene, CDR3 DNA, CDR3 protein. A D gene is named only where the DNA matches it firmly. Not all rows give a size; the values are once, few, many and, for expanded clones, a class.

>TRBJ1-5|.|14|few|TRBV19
TGTGCCAGTAGTCGACAGAGAACAAATCAGCCCCAGCATTTT
CASSRQRTNQPQHF
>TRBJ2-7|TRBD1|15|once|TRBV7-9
TGTGCCAGCAGCCATTCCGGGGACAGGGCCCACGAGCAGTACTTC
CASSHSGDRAHEQYF
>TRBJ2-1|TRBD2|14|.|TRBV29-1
TGCAGCGTTGATAAGCTAGCGGGGCCCAATGAGCAGTTCTTC
CSVDKLAGPNEQFF
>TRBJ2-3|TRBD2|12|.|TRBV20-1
TGCGGGATAGCGGGAGAGGCAGATACGCAGTATTTT
CGIAGEADTQYF
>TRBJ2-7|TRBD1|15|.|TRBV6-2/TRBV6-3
TGTGCCAGCAGTCCCCCGGGACAGGGTTTGGAAGAGCAGTACTTC
CASSPPGQGLEEQYF
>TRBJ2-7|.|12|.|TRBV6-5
TGTGCCAGCAGTTACGCTGGAAGAGAGCAGTACTTC
CASSYAGREQYF
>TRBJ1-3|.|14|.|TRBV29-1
TGCAGCGTTGAAGATCAGGATGGAGGAAACACCATATATTTT
CSVEDQDGGNTIYF
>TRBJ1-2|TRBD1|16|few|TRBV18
TGTGCCAGCTCACCACCCGGACAGGCTAAGGGCTATGGCTACACCTTC
CASSPPGQAKGYGYTF
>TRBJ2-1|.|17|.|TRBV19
TGTGCCAGTAGTATTACAGGACCTTCGAGCTCCTACAATGAGCAGTTCTTC
CASSITGPSSSYNEQFF
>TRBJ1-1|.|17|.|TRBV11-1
TGTGCCAGCAGCTTAGCGGGGCAGGGACGGAAGGACACTGAAGCTTTCTTT
CASSLAGQGRKDTEAFF
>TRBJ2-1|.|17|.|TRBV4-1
TGCGCCAGCAGCCAAGATGAGGCGGCCAGGGCGGGGAATGAGCAGTTCTTC
CASSQDEAARAGNEQFF
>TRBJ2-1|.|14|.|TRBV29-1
TGCAGCGTTGAAGAAGCGGGCCGCGGCAATGAGCAGTTCTTC
CSVEEAGRGNEQFF
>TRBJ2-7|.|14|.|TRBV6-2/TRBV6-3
TGTGCCAGCAGTTTTCCTTTCAGCTCCTACGAGCAGTACTTC
CASSFPFSSYEQYF
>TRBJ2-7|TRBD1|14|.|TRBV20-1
TGCAGTGCACCCCGGGACAGGGGCGCCTACGAGCAGTACTTC
CSAPRDRGAYEQYF
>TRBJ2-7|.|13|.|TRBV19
TGTGCCAGTAGTATCTCTGGTACGGTCGAGCAGTACTTC
CASSISGTVEQYF
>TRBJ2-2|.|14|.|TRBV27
TGTGCCAGCAGTTTGGGTCCCCATCAAAGGGAGCTGTTTTTT
CASSLGPHQRELFF
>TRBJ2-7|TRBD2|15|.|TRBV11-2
TGTGCCAGCGGCTTAGCGGGAGGGGGAAATTACGAGCAGTACTTC
CASGLAGGGNYEQYF
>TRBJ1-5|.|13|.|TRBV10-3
TGTGCCATCAGTGAGGGTAGCAATCAGCCCCAGCATTTT
CAISEGSNQPQHF